The rows below give T cell receptor beta chains drawn from one sample of a study of blood T cell repertoires in COVID-19. The data were produced by immunoSEQ multiplex PCR, yet TCRdb's version contains in-frame clones alone and is incomplete. The sample carries approximately 290,000 clones, nearly 90% recorded once. Sequenced material: PBMCs or T cells enriched from blood (not recorded which). The receptors shown here come from a woman under 30 with acute COVID-19. Both conserved end residues are part of each CDR3. Each record gives: J gene, V gene, clone size, D gene, CDR3 protein, CDR3 DNA. D genes are given only for firm matches. Expanded clones are given a class, and other clones once, few, many or no size at all.

TRBJ1-4 TRBV19 . . CASSGGHFNEKLFF TGTGCCAGTAGTGGGGGACACTTTAATGAAAAACTGTTTTTT
TRBJ1-2 TRBV29-1 . . CSVDNSGQGASYGYTF .
TRBJ2-5 TRBV27 . . CASSLSSFSSETQYF TGTGCCAGCAGTTTATCTAGCTTCAGTTCGGAGACCCAGTACTTC
TRBJ2-1 TRBV6-5 . TRBD2 CASSYRLAAFNEQFF TGTGCCAGCAGTTACCGTCTAGCGGCCTTCAATGAGCAGTTCTTC
TRBJ1-2 TRBV9 . TRBD1 CASSPGWGGQVALYGYTF TGTGCCAGCAGCCCTGGGTGGGGCGGACAGGTCGCCCTCTATGGCTACACCTTC
TRBJ1-6 TRBV11-3 . TRBD1 CASSLGQGFSYNSPLHF TGTGCCAGCAGCTTGGGACAGGGGTTCTCCTATAATTCACCCCTCCACTTT
TRBJ1-2 TRBV5-1 . . CASSLDHSGTRGGEDYGYTF TGCGCCAGCAGCTTGGACCATTCCGGGACACGAGGGGGTGAGGACTATGGCTACACCTTC
TRBJ2-7 TRBV28 . . CASSLTNLYEQYF TGTGCCAGCAGTTTAACTAATCTCTACGAGCAGTACTTC
TRBJ2-3 TRBV9 . TRBD2 CASRAGEGTDTQYF TGTGCCAGTCGAGCGGGAGAGGGGACAGATACGCAGTATTTT
TRBJ1-2 TRBV28 . TRBD1 CASSFSTGWGWNGYTF TGTGCCAGCAGTTTTTCGACAGGGTGGGGCTGGAATGGCTACACCTTC
TRBJ1-5 TRBV19 . . CASSIRGGYYSNQPQHF TGTGCCAGTAGTATAAGGGGGGGATACTATAGCAATCAGCCCCAGCATTTT
TRBJ2-6 TRBV19 . TRBD1 CASSIGARDSGANVLTF TGTGCCAGTAGTATAGGGGCCCGGGACAGTGGGGCCAACGTCCTGACTTTC
TRBJ1-1 TRBV28 . . CASSGGTEAFF TGTGCCAGCTCCGGGGGCACTGAAGCTTTCTTT
TRBJ2-7 TRBV28 . . CASSPRRGQAYEQYF TGTGCCAGCAGTCCTCGACGGGGTCAGGCCTACGAGCAGTACTTC
TRBJ1-1 TRBV19 . TRBD1 CASSTGTVVTEAFF TGTGCCAGTAGTACAGGGACAGTCGTCACTGAAGCTTTCTTT
TRBJ1-2 TRBV10-3 few TRBD1 CAIRGQDDYGYTF TGTGCCATCAGGGGACAGGACGACTATGGCTACACCTTC
TRBJ2-5 TRBV24-1 . TRBD1 CATSDQTGLGGTQYF TGTGCCACCAGTGATCAGACAGGGTTAGGTGGGACCCAGTACTTC
TRBJ2-3 TRBV6-4 . TRBD2 CASSDSSGSGADTQYF TGTGCCAGCAGTGACTCCAGCGGGAGCGGCGCAGATACGCAGTATTTT
TRBJ1-1 TRBV7-9 once . CASSLGTGMNTEAFF TGTGCCAGCAGCTTGGGTACAGGGATGAACACTGAAGCTTTCTTT
TRBJ2-7 TRBV10-3 once TRBD1 CAISGGTAYEQYF TGTGCCATCAGTGGGGGGACAGCCTACGAGCAGTACTTC
TRBJ1-4 TRBV21-1 . . CASSTNLGGQGAEKLFF TGTGCCAGCAGCACCAATCTCGGAGGACAGGGGGCTGAAAAACTGTTTTTT
TRBJ1-2 TRBV6-5 . . CASRLTGPHYGYTF TGTGCCAGCAGGCTAACAGGGCCCCACTATGGCTACACCTTC
TRBJ1-2 TRBV7-2 once TRBD1 CASSIGQGSGEYRGYTF TGTGCCAGCAGCATTGGACAGGGAAGTGGGGAATATAGAGGCTACACCTTC
TRBJ1-2 TRBV19 . . CASTPAGLTPWSYGYTF TGTGCCAGTACCCCTGCGGGACTCACACCCTGGTCCTATGGCTACACCTTC
TRBJ2-1 TRBV2 . TRBD2 CASSEVPGLALTSYNEQFF TGTGCCAGCAGTGAGGTCCCGGGACTAGCGTTGACCTCCTACAATGAGCAGTTCTTC
TRBJ1-2 TRBV6-5 . . CASSYGGLFYGYTF TGTGCCAGCAGTTACGGAGGGCTTTTCTATGGCTACACCTTC
TRBJ1-1 TRBV19 . TRBD1 CASSKRGQTEAFF TGTGCCAGTAGTAAACGGGGACAGACTGAAGCTTTCTTT
TRBJ2-7 TRBV19 . TRBD2 CASSIGLAGYYEQYF TGTGCCAGTAGTATAGGACTAGCGGGATACTACGAGCAGTACTTC
TRBJ1-4 TRBV28 . . CASSPSGRVEKLFF TGTGCCAGCAGCCCTAGTGGGAGAGTTGAAAAACTGTTTTTT
TRBJ1-4 TRBV5-4 . TRBD1 CASSLDRGEGEKLFF TGTGCCAGCAGCTTGGACAGGGGCGAAGGTGAAAAACTGTTTTTT
TRBJ2-1 TRBV7-3 once TRBD2 CASSPYGSGNDEQFF TGTGCCAGCAGCCCCTATGGTAGCGGGAACGATGAGCAGTTCTTC
TRBJ1-4 TRBV3-1/TRBV3-2 . TRBD1 CASSQDRRTGSSGNEKLFF TGTGCCAGCAGCCAAGATCGCCGGACAGGGAGTTCGGGTAATGAAAAACTGTTTTTT